These T cell receptor beta chains were read from a single sample in a study of blood T cell repertoires in COVID-19. Clones were sequenced by immunoSEQ multiplex PCR, and TCRdb holds only the in-frame ones, with some missing. The sample carries approximately 39,000 clones, about 90% recorded once. The specimen sequenced was peripheral blood. These TCRs come from a man in his forties or fifties with active or convalescent COVID-19. Both conserved end residues are part of each CDR3. A D gene is named only where the DNA matches it firmly. Rows give clone size only sometimes, using once, few, many, or a class for an expanded clone.

clone_size d_call j_call v_call cdr3_nt cdr3_aa
- - TRBJ2-3 TRBV5-1 TGCGCCAGCAGCTGGGCAAGACTAGAGACGGCAGATACGCAGTATTTT CASSWARLETADTQYF
- - TRBJ1-1 TRBV30 TGTGCCTGGAACCTAGGATATCCTACTTTCTTT CAWNLGYPTFF
- - TRBJ1-1 TRBV7-2 TGTGCCAGCAGCCTACAGGGCTGGAACACTGAAGCTTTCTTT CASSLQGWNTEAFF
- - TRBJ2-2 TRBV18 TGTGCCAGCTCACCGGATACAGGCGGGGAGCTGTTTTTT CASSPDTGGELFF
- - TRBJ1-4 TRBV27 TGTGCCAGCAGTTTCTTGAGGGAGGGATTTGAAAAACTGTTTTTT CASSFLREGFEKLFF
- - TRBJ1-6 TRBV18 TGTGCCAGCTCACGTGACGGGGACTATAATTCACCCCTCCACTTT CASSRDGDYNSPLHF
- - TRBJ2-5 TRBV5-4 TGTGCCAGCAGCTTGCAGACTTCTTCGGAGACCCAGTACTTC CASSLQTSSETQYF
few TRBD2 TRBJ2-1 TRBV7-3 TGTGCCAGCAGCCCTCTAGCGGGGTCGTTCGATGAGCAGTTCTTC CASSPLAGSFDEQFF
- - TRBJ2-1 TRBV7-9 TGTGCCAGCAGCCCCAGCGTTTCCTACAATGAGCAGTTCTTC CASSPSVSYNEQFF
- TRBD2 TRBJ2-1 TRBV28 TGTGCCAGCAGTGGGACTAGCGGGAGTTACTACAATGAGCAGTTCTTC CASSGTSGSYYNEQFF
- - TRBJ2-1 TRBV27 TGTGCCAGCAGTTCTAGCTCCTACAATGAGCAGTTCTTC CASSSSSYNEQFF
- TRBD2 TRBJ2-1 TRBV5-1 TGCGCCAGCAGCTCCAGACTAGCGGGGTACAATGAGCAGTTCTTC CASSSRLAGYNEQFF
- - TRBJ2-5 TRBV5-1 TGCGCCAGCAGCTTGGTGTTTCGGGCGGGAGAGACCCAGTACTTC CASSLVFRAGETQYF
- - TRBJ2-3 TRBV21-1 TGTGCCAGCATTCCCTTAGCGGGCGGGACAGATACGCAGTATTTT CASIPLAGGTDTQYF
- - TRBJ1-4 TRBV14 TGTGCCAGCAGCCAAACGGGGGTGTGGGAAAAACTGTTTTTT CASSQTGVWEKLFF
- TRBD2 TRBJ2-2 TRBV2 TGTGCCAGCAGTGAGCGGGGGTCCGGGGAGCTGTTTTTT CASSERGSGELFF
- TRBD1 TRBJ2-4 TRBV28 TGTGCCAGCAGTCGGCCGGGACAGAAAGCCAAAAACATTCAGTACTTC CASSRPGQKAKNIQYF
once - TRBJ2-7 TRBV28 TGTGCCAGCAGTTTATGGCGTCAGGGAAGATACGAGCAGTACTTC CASSLWRQGRYEQYF
- - TRBJ2-3 TRBV27 TGTGCCAGCAGTGCGATTACTATTAGCACAGATACGCAGTATTTT CASSAITISTDTQYF
- TRBD2 TRBJ2-5 TRBV5-1 TGCGCCAGCAGCTTGGCCGGGACTAGCCGTGAGACCCAGTACTTC CASSLAGTSRETQYF
- - TRBJ1-1 TRBV2 TGTGCCAGCCGGACAGTCTTAAACACTGAAGCTTTCTTT CASRTVLNTEAFF
- TRBD1 TRBJ1-1 TRBV28 TGTGCCAGCAGTCCACACCAGGGGGGCACTGAAGCTTTCTTT CASSPHQGGTEAFF
- - TRBJ1-4 TRBV28 TGTGCCAGCAGTCCTCGGAGGCACATCGCTATTGAAAAACTGTTTTTT CASSPRRHIAIEKLFF
- TRBD1 TRBJ2-2 TRBV11-2 TGTGCCAGCAGCCCCGACAGGGACAACACCGGGGAGCTGTTTTTT CASSPDRDNTGELFF
- - TRBJ1-5 TRBV30 TGTGCCTGGAGTGTAAGGGAGAATCAGCCCCAGCATTTT CAWSVRENQPQHF
- TRBD1 TRBJ1-2 TRBV19 TGTGCCAGTAGCCCGGACAGGGTGGACTATGGCTACACCTTC CASSPDRVDYGYTF
- - TRBJ1-2 TRBV6-5 TGTGCCAGCAGTCATGACAAGGCATATGGCTACACCTTC CASSHDKAYGYTF
once - TRBJ1-2 TRBV5-1 TGCGCCAGCACTCTTGAGCCGGGAAACTATGGCTACACCTTC CASTLEPGNYGYTF
- - TRBJ1-2 TRBV7-9 TGTGCCAGCAGCGAGCCTCAGGGGATGACTGGCTACACCTTC CASSEPQGMTGYTF
- - TRBJ2-5 TRBV27 TGTGCCAGCAGTTGGGGGGGGGCCGGGGAGACCCAGTACTTC CASSWGGAGETQYF
- - TRBJ1-1 TRBV5-4 TGTGCCAGCAGCTCTGAAAGAGGGGGGAACACTGAAGCTTTCTTT CASSSERGGNTEAFF
few - TRBJ2-5 TRBV2 TGTGCCAGCAGCTTTGGACACCAGCAAGAGACCCAGTACTTC CASSFGHQQETQYF
- - TRBJ2-1 TRBV9 TGTGCCAGCAGCCCGACTAGTCGGACCTACAATGAGCAGTTCTTC CASSPTSRTYNEQFF
- - TRBJ2-5 TRBV18 TGTGCCAGCTCACAAAATAGCGGCCCTCAAGAGACCCAGTACTTC CASSQNSGPQETQYF
- - TRBJ2-1 TRBV3-1/TRBV3-2 TGTGCCAGCAGCCAAAACATAGCAGGGTTGAATGAGCAGTTCTTC CASSQNIAGLNEQFF
- - TRBJ1-3 TRBV4-2 TGTGCCAGCAGCCAAGATCTGGGGCATGGAAACACCATATATTTT CASSQDLGHGNTIYF
few TRBD1 TRBJ1-6 TRBV2 TGTGCCAGCGGACAGGAGGGTTCACCCCTCCACTTT CASGQEGSPLHF
- - TRBJ1-2 TRBV3-1/TRBV3-2 TGTGCCAGCAGCCCGACAAAGGACTATGGCTACACCTTC CASSPTKDYGYTF
- TRBD1 TRBJ2-2 TRBV5-1 TGCGCCAGCAGCCTATACGGACAGGCAAGAAACACCGGGGAGCTGTTTTTT CASSLYGQARNTGELFF
- - TRBJ1-5 TRBV19 TGTGCCAGTAGTTTTCGAGAACAGCCCCAGCATTTT CASSFREQPQHF
once TRBD1 TRBJ2-2 TRBV25-1 TGTGCCAGCAGTGACCTTCGACGACAGGGTCTCACCGGGGAGCTGTTTTTT CASSDLRRQGLTGELFF
- TRBD1 TRBJ1-1 TRBV2 TGTGCCAGCAGTTTTTACAGGGGACGTAGCACTGAAGCTTTCTTT CASSFYRGRSTEAFF
- - TRBJ1-1 TRBV13 TGTGCCAGCAGCTTAAGCGGGGCGAGGGGCACTGAAGCTTTCTTT CASSLSGARGTEAFF
- - TRBJ1-6 TRBV4-1 TGCGCCAGCAGCCAAGGAACGGCAGACACTGTCTCCTATAATTCACCCCTCCACTTT CASSQGTADTVSYNSPLHF
- - TRBJ1-2 TRBV25-1 TGTGCCAGCAAAGAGCCAGCGGCGGCGGGCGGCTACACCTTC CASKEPAAAGGYTF